Each of the 5 T cell receptor beta chains below was sequenced from the same sample in a study of T cell responses to AZD1222 COVID-19 vaccine. Clones were sequenced by immunoSEQ multiplex PCR, and TCRdb holds only the in-frame ones, with some missing. Of about 110,000 clones listed, around 93% were seen once; the top ten hold approximately 8%. This material consisted of peripheral blood, taken on day 0 of AZD1222 vaccination. These receptors came from an adult in good health.

The chain links TRBV20-1 to TRBJ2-7, with 11 nucleotides matching TRBD2. The CDR3 contains 15 residues. CDR1 and CDR2 (germline): DFQATT, SNEGSKA (reference sequence). V shed 3 bases and J 1 base; nucleotides not matched to a gene: 5. CDR3 protein: CSASQLAGASYEQYF. Here the CDR3 DNA reads TGCAGTGCTAGTCAACTAGCGGGGGCGTCCTACGAGCAGTACTTC.

This clone was detected once. The genes are TRBV2 and TRBJ1-6; D unclear. Per germline, CDR1 SNHLY and CDR2 FYNNEI. This CDR3 comprises 13 residues. Trimming left V 8 bases short and J 7 bases short, with 12 bases between. As DNA, the CDR3 is TGTGCCAGCTCCCAGGCGTGGAATTCACCCCTCCACTTT. Protein sequence: CASSQAWNSPLHF. The full variable domain, with the rest looked up from reference TRBV2 and TRBJ1-6, is EPEVTQTPSHQVTQMGQEVILRCVPISNHLYFYWYRQILGQKVEFLVSFYNNEISEKSEIFDDQFSVERPDGSNFTLKIRSTKLEDSAMYFCASSQAWNSPLHFGNGTRLTVT.

The chain employs TRBV5-1 and TRBJ2-7; 9 positions match TRBD1. Germline V gene sequence: CDR1 SGHRS, CDR2 YFSETQ. J gave up 5 bases and V 4 bases, and 7 bases lay outside the gene matches. The CDR3 is made up of 14 amino acids. CDR3 loop: CASSPGQGPNEQYF. The CDR3 nucleotides are TGCGCCAGCAGCCCTGGACAGGGGCCAAACGAGCAGTACTTC.

The chain employs TRBV19 and TRBJ1-3; no firm D call. The CDR3 spans 14 residues. Per germline, CDR1 LNHDA and CDR2 SQIVND (reference sequence). Trimming pared 8 bases from V and 0 bases from J, leaving 11 bases between. The CDR3 coding sequence is TGTGCCAGTTCGGGGAAACGCTCTGGAAACACCATATATTTT. Translation: CASSGKRSGNTIYF.

V usage is TRBV11-2 and J usage is TRBJ1-2, with D perhaps matching TRBD1 (5 bases). The CDR3 runs to 14 residues. The V gene lost 1 base and the J gene lost 0 bases, with 6 bases spanning the gap. The V gene's germline CDR1 is SGHAT and CDR2 FQNNGV. CDR3 residues: CASSLARANYGYTF. In DNA form, the CDR3 reads TGTGCCAGCAGCTTAGCCAGGGCTAACTATGGCTACACCTTC.